This entry lists 10 T cell receptor beta chains sequenced from one sample in a study of patients and donors after allogeneic stem cell transplantation. One entry per CDR3 protein results from TCRdb running MiXCR on the RT-PCR reads. The data contain some 2,900 distinct CDR3 sequences, about 5% of them singletons. Sequenced input: blood, either unsorted or a sorted T cell fraction (not recorded which). These TCRs come from a human donor who was either an allogeneic HSCT recipient or a stem cell or donor lymphocyte infusion donor (not recorded which). It is not recorded whose cells these are; they may come from a transplant donor.

This clonotype was seen a handful of times. The chain has TRBV11-2 and TRBJ2-7; the match to TRBD1 covers 7 bases. Germline loops: CDR1 SGHAT, CDR2 FQNNGV. Losses at the gene ends were 6 bases for V and 3 bases for J; bases not matched to a gene: 14. This CDR3 comprises 16 residues. DNA of the CDR3: TGTGCCAGCAGTTACTTAGGGCAGGGGGTAAACTACGAGCAGTACTTC. Its protein is CASSYLGQGVNYEQYF.

The chain uses TRBV7-2 and TRBJ1-3; 8 bases match TRBD1. The CDR3 sequence is 15 residues long. Germline values: CDR1 SGHTA, CDR2 FQGNSA. V lost 4 bases to trimming and J lost 5 bases; unmatched junction nucleotides: 7. The CDR3 reads CASSSPRGLRNTIYF. The CDR3 bases are TGTGCCAGCAGCTCGCCCAGGGGGCTTCGAAACACCATATATTTT.

The rearrangement links TRBV29-1 to TRBJ1-1; a possible D gene is TRBD1 (5 bases). V lost 6 bases and J lost 2, with 10 bases in between. Germline assignment: CDR1 SQVTM and CDR2 ANQGSEA. This CDR3 spans 12 amino acids. The CDR3 loop is CSVSQGNTEAFF. CDR3 in DNA: TGCAGCGTAAGTCAGGGAAACACTGAAGCTTTCTTT.

This clonotype was picked up a small number of times. The V call is TRBV29-1, the J call TRBJ1-2, with no clear D. Germline V lookup: CDR1 SQVTM, CDR2 ANQGSEA. The CDR3 has 10 amino acids. Trimming took 7 bases from V and 7 from J, leaving 10 bases between them. The CDR3 protein is CSAGVGGYTF. The CDR3 DNA follows: TGCAGCGCAGGAGTCGGTGGCTACACCTTC.

Judged by abundance, this clonotype is medium-sized (0.01 to 0.1%). V is TRBV20-1 and J is TRBJ2-3; D remains unclear. With 6 bases removed from V and 0 bases from J, the gap between germline ends came to 13 bases. Germline V gene lookup returns CDR1 DFQATT and CDR2 SNEGSKA (reference sequence). The CDR3 runs to 14 residues. Written as DNA, the CDR3 is TGCAGTGCCGGTCCTCATGGGAGCACAGATACGCAGTATTTT. Translated: CSAGPHGSTDTQYF.

By frequency in the sample, this clonotype is large. J is TRBJ2-7 and V is TRBV5-1; maybe TRBD1 (6 bases). The V end lost 0 bases, the J end lost 6 bases, and 19 bases lay between the germline ends. Germline lookup yields CDR1 SGHRS and CDR2 YFSETQ. The CDR3 is 16 amino acids. CDR3 residues: CASSLGNTAGVGEQYF. CDR3 nucleotide sequence: TGCGCCAGCAGCTTGGGAAATACAGCAGGGGTTGGCGAGCAGTACTTC.

This clonotype is termed medium-sized (0.01 to 0.1%). The chain couples TRBV29-1 to TRBJ1-1, with D hard to call. The CDR3 spans 13 residues. V lost 7 bases and J 1 base, leaving 13 bases between the germline ends. Germline CDR1 and CDR2: SQVTM and ANQGSEA. The chain's CDR3 is CSATVPENTEAFF. The CDR3 coding sequence is TGCAGCGCTACAGTTCCTGAGAACACTGAAGCTTTCTTT.

V usage is TRBV18 and J usage is TRBJ2-1; D is uncertain. Trimming took off 2 bases at V and 9 bases at J, with 14 bases between the two ends. Germline V gene sequence: CDR1 KGHSH, CDR2 LQKENI. The CDR3 consists of 14 residues. The DNA for the CDR3 is TGTGCCAGCTCACCAGGCCCCGCGAGTTCTGAGCAGTTCTTC. The encoded protein is CASSPGPASSEQFF.

By frequency in the sample, this clonotype is medium-sized. The gene calls are TRBV28 and TRBJ2-3; D might be TRBD1 or TRBD2, each matching 7 bases. V shed 2 bases and J shed 3 bases, with 15 bases lying between them. This CDR3 contains 16 residues. CDR1 and CDR2 from the germline V gene are MDHEN and SYDVKM. CDR3 loop: CASSLNRGGGTDTQYF. CDR3 DNA: TGTGCCAGCAGTTTAAACAGGGGCGGGGGTACAGATACGCAGTATTTT.

By its share, this clonotype is medium-sized. This chain joins TRBV5-4 and TRBJ2-1; D ambiguous. The V end lost 4 bases, the J end lost 8 bases, and 16 bases lay between the germline ends. Per the germline V gene, CDR1 is SGHNT and CDR2 is YYREEE (reference sequence). This CDR3 has 14 amino acids. The CDR3: CASSPSRVADEQFF. The CDR3 DNA is TGTGCCAGCAGCCCCTCTAGAGTCGCGGATGAGCAGTTCTTC.